Listed below are T cell receptor beta chains from one sample, sequenced in a study of shared clonotypes between healthy human individuals. Clones were sequenced by immunoSEQ multiplex PCR, and TCRdb holds only the in-frame ones, with some missing. The table has 2 million to 3 million clones, approximately 93% seen once. Sequenced material: naive CD4+ T cells from PBMCs. Receptor source: a man aged 18 to 29 in good health. Some clones in this sample may be carry-over from other donors' samples. Each CDR3 is given with its conserved first and last residue. The D gene is left open where the match is weak. Size is stated for part of the rows, as once, few or many counts, or as a class when the clone is expanded.

clone size: NA
V gene: TRBV28
D gene: NA
J gene: TRBJ1-2
CDR3 protein: CASRTSGALAGYTF
CDR3 DNA: TGTGCCTCCAGAACGTCCGGGGCCCTCGCAGGCTACACCTTC

clone size: NA
V gene: TRBV6-6
D gene: TRBD1
J gene: TRBJ1-1
CDR3 protein: CASRPGQGWSEAFF
CDR3 DNA: TGTGCCAGCAGACCCGGACAGGGCTGGTCTGAAGCTTTCTTT

clone size: NA
V gene: TRBV7-9
D gene: TRBD2
J gene: TRBJ2-7
CDR3 protein: CASSTGSGRAKEQYF
CDR3 DNA: TGTGCCAGCAGTACTGGGAGCGGGAGGGCGAAAGAGCAGTACTTC

clone size: once
V gene: TRBV6-5
D gene: NA
J gene: TRBJ1-5
CDR3 protein: CASSYSPTGQPQHF
CDR3 DNA: TGTGCCAGCAGTTACTCTCCTACCGGCCAGCCCCAGCATTTT

clone size: NA
V gene: TRBV19
D gene: NA
J gene: TRBJ2-1
CDR3 protein: CASSSRTDEQFF
CDR3 DNA: TGTGCCAGTAGTTCGCGGACGGATGAGCAGTTCTTC

clone size: NA
V gene: TRBV27
D gene: NA
J gene: TRBJ1-2
CDR3 protein: CASSLRLSSPYGYTF
CDR3 DNA: TGTGCCAGCAGTTTACGACTCTCAAGCCCCTATGGCTACACCTTC

clone size: few
V gene: TRBV2
D gene: TRBD1
J gene: TRBJ1-2
CDR3 protein: CASSPSGQGGYTF
CDR3 DNA: TGTGCCAGCAGCCCATCCGGACAGGGAGGCTACACCTTC

clone size: NA
V gene: TRBV4-3
D gene: NA
J gene: TRBJ1-6
CDR3 protein: CASSQEPGENSPLHF
CDR3 DNA: TGCGCCAGCAGCCAAGAGCCAGGGGAAAATTCACCCCTCCACTTT

clone size: NA
V gene: TRBV18
D gene: NA
J gene: TRBJ2-2
CDR3 protein: CASSPMGLGISTGELFF
CDR3 DNA: TGTGCCAGCTCACCCATGGGACTGGGAATAAGCACCGGGGAGCTGTTTTTT

clone size: NA
V gene: TRBV30
D gene: NA
J gene: TRBJ2-5
CDR3 protein: CAWAIETQYF
CDR3 DNA: TGTGCCTGGGCAATAGAGACCCAGTACTTC

clone size: NA
V gene: TRBV28
D gene: NA
J gene: TRBJ1-4
CDR3 protein: CASRRLDTAYSNEKLFF
CDR3 DNA: TGTGCCAGCCGTAGACTCGACACCGCTTATTCTAATGAAAAACTGTTTTTT

clone size: NA
V gene: TRBV7-3
D gene: NA
J gene: TRBJ2-4
CDR3 protein: CASSLGGAKSIQYF
CDR3 DNA: TGTGCCAGCAGCTTAGGGGGAGCCAAAAGCATTCAGTACTTC

clone size: NA
V gene: TRBV2
D gene: TRBD1
J gene: TRBJ1-5
CDR3 protein: CASSPSTGVQPQHF
CDR3 DNA: TGTGCCAGCAGTCCCTCAACAGGGGTTCAGCCCCAGCATTTT

clone size: NA
V gene: TRBV15
D gene: NA
J gene: TRBJ2-1
CDR3 protein: CATSRVGRGSYNEQFF
CDR3 DNA: TGTGCCACCAGCAGAGTGGGCAGGGGCTCCTACAATGAGCAGTTCTTC

clone size: NA
V gene: TRBV10-3
D gene: TRBD2
J gene: TRBJ2-5
CDR3 protein: CAISDSSGKETQYF
CDR3 DNA: TGTGCCATCAGTGATTCTAGCGGGAAGGAGACCCAGTACTTC

clone size: NA
V gene: TRBV28
D gene: NA
J gene: TRBJ1-2
CDR3 protein: CASSSAGAGDYGYTF
CDR3 DNA: TGTGCCAGCAGTTCCGCAGGGGCGGGGGACTATGGCTACACCTTC

clone size: few
V gene: TRBV2
D gene: NA
J gene: TRBJ1-1
CDR3 protein: CASSDVSGDTEAFF
CDR3 DNA: TGTGCCAGCAGTGATGTCAGTGGGGACACTGAAGCTTTCTTT

clone size: NA
V gene: TRBV5-1
D gene: TRBD1
J gene: TRBJ1-1
CDR3 protein: CASRIQGVTEAFF
CDR3 DNA: TGCGCCAGCAGGATACAGGGGGTCACTGAAGCTTTCTTT

clone size: NA
V gene: TRBV6-6
D gene: TRBD1
J gene: TRBJ1-4
CDR3 protein: CASSSTDRGDEKLFF
CDR3 DNA: TGTGCCAGCAGTTCAACGGACAGGGGAGATGAAAAACTGTTTTTT

clone size: NA
V gene: TRBV29-1
D gene: TRBD2
J gene: TRBJ2-7
CDR3 protein: CSVSRRLLAGGPYEQYF
CDR3 DNA: TGCAGCGTTTCACGCAGGCTACTAGCGGGAGGGCCTTACGAGCAGTACTTC

clone size: NA
V gene: TRBV5-1
D gene: NA
J gene: TRBJ1-1
CDR3 protein: CASSLLGVSGTEAFF
CDR3 DNA: TGCGCCAGCAGCTTGCTTGGGGTCTCGGGCACTGAAGCTTTCTTT

clone size: NA
V gene: TRBV28
D gene: TRBD1
J gene: TRBJ2-7
CDR3 protein: CASSRTGTGAYEQYF
CDR3 DNA: TGTGCCAGCAGTCGAACCGGGACAGGGGCCTACGAGCAGTACTTC

clone size: once
V gene: TRBV21-1
D gene: NA
J gene: TRBJ2-1
CDR3 protein: CASSKVSTRVAGGPDEQFF
CDR3 DNA: TGTGCCAGCAGCAAAGTTTCTACCCGGGTGGCGGGAGGGCCGGATGAGCAGTTCTTC

clone size: NA
V gene: TRBV5-4
D gene: NA
J gene: TRBJ1-2
CDR3 protein: CASTSGGANYGYTF
CDR3 DNA: TGTGCCAGCACCTCAGGAGGGGCTAACTATGGCTACACCTTC

clone size: NA
V gene: TRBV19
D gene: TRBD2
J gene: TRBJ2-7
CDR3 protein: CASSIAAGGVDEQYF
CDR3 DNA: TGTGCCAGTAGTATAGCAGCGGGAGGTGTTGACGAGCAGTACTTC